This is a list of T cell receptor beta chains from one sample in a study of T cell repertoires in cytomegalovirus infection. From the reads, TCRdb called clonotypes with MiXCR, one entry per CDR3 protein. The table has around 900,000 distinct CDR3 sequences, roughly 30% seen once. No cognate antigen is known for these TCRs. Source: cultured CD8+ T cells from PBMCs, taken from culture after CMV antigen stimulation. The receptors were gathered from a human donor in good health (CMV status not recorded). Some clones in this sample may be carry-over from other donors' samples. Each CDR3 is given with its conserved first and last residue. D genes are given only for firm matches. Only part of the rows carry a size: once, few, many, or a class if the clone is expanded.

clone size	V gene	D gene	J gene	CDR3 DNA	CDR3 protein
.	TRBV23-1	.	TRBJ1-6	TGCGCCAGCAGTCCGGTGGGGCCGGCGGATAATTCACCCCTCCACTTT	CASSPVGPADNSPLHF
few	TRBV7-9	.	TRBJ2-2	TGTGCCAGCGGAACAGGGAACACCGGGGAGCTGTTTTTT	CASGTGNTGELFF
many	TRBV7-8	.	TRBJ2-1	TGTGCCAGCAGCGGGCAAGGGGGCTCCTACAATGAGCAGTTCTTC	CASSGQGGSYNEQFF
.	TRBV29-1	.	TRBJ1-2	TGCAGCGTTACAGAAGGCTATGGCTACACCTTC	CSVTEGYGYTF
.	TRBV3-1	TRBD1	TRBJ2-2	TGTGCCAGCAGCCAAATCGAGGACAGGGGGAACACCGGGGAGCTGTTTTTT	CASSQIEDRGNTGELFF
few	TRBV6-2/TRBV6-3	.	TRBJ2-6	TGTGCCAGTAACCAGGGTGCTGGGGCCAACGTCCTGACTTTC	CASNQGAGANVLTF
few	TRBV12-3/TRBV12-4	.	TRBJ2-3	TGTGCCAGCAGCCTAGACAGTCGCACAGATACGCAGTATTTT	CASSLDSRTDTQYF
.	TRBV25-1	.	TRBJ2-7	TGTGCCAGCAGATCCATGGTTCGGGACGAGCAGTACTTC	CASRSMVRDEQYF
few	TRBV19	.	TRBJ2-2	TGTGCCAGTGGCAACGCCGGGGAGCTGTTTTTT	CASGNAGELFF
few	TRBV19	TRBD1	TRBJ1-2	TGTGCCAGTAGTATACCACAGGGGCGAGATTATGGCTACACCTTC	CASSIPQGRDYGYTF
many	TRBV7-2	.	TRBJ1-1	TGTGCCAGCAAACCCTCGATGAACACTGAAGCTTTCTTT	CASKPSMNTEAFF
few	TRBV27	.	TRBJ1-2	TGTGCCAGCAGTTTATCCCCCAGGAATAACGGCTACACCTTC	CASSLSPRNNGYTF
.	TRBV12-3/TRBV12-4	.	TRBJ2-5	TGTGCCAGCAGTTTAACTTTGGCTGCTCAAGAGACCCAGTACTTC	CASSLTLAAQETQYF
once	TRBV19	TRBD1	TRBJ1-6	TGTGCCAGTAGTACACCCACGAAGGGGGCAGGGTCCTATAATTCACCCCTCCACTTT	CASSTPTKGAGSYNSPLHF
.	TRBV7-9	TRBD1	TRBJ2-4	TGTGCCAGCAGCCCCACAGGGGGCCCGGCCAAAAACATTCAGTACTTC	CASSPTGGPAKNIQYF
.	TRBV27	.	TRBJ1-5	TGTGCCAGCAGTTTATGGGTAGGTCAGCCCCAGCATTTT	CASSLWVGQPQHF
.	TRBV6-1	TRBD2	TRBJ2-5	TGTGCCAGCACCAAAAGCGGGGGACTTCAAGAGACCCAGTACTTC	CASTKSGGLQETQYF
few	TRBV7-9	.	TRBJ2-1	TGTGCCACTTCCTCGGGAAACTCCTACAATGAGCAGTTCTTC	CATSSGNSYNEQFF
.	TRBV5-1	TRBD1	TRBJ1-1	TGCGCCAGCAGCGGGGACAGGGGCCTCCATGGGGGTGAAGCTTTCTTT	CASSGDRGLHGGEAFF
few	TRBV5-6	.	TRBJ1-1	TGTGCCAGCAGCCCGGCTTTTTTGAGCACTGAAGCTTTCTTT	CASSPAFLSTEAFF
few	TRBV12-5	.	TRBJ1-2	TGTGCTAGTGGTTTTTTAGGGGCTGGCTACACCTTC	CASGFLGAGYTF
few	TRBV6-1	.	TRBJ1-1	TGTGCCAGCAGTCTTAACAGGAGGAACACTGAAGCTTTCTTT	CASSLNRRNTEAFF
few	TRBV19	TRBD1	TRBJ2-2	TGTGCCAGTAGTATACTTCCCGGGACAGGCATATTCACCGGGGAGCTGTTTTTT	CASSILPGTGIFTGELFF
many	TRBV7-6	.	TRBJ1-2	TGTGCCAGCAGCTTAGCGGGGAGGGGCATGTCTGGCTACACCTTC	CASSLAGRGMSGYTF
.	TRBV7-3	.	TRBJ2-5	TGTGCCAGCAGCTTAAATCCAGGGCAAGAGACCCAGTACTTC	CASSLNPGQETQYF
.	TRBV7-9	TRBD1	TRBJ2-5	TGTGCCAGCAGCTCCAGACAGGGAAGAGGAGAGACCCAGTACTTC	CASSSRQGRGETQYF
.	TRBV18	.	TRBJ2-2	TGTGCCAGCTCACTACGTCGGGATCTGGGCACCGGGGAGCTGTTTTTT	CASSLRRDLGTGELFF
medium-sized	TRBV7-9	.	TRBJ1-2	TGTGCCAGCAGCCTGGACAGCCTCCCCGCTAACTATGGCTACACCTTC	CASSLDSLPANYGYTF
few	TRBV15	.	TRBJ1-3	TGTGCCACCAGCAGAGATTCGGGGCATGGAAACACCATATATTTT	CATSRDSGHGNTIYF
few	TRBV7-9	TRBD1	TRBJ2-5	TGTGCCAGCAGCTTAGGCCTCGGGACAGAGCAAGAGACCCAGTACTTC	CASSLGLGTEQETQYF
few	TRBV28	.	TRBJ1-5	TGTGCCAGCAGTTTATTAGTTGGCATTGGCAATCAGCCCCAGCATTTT	CASSLLVGIGNQPQHF
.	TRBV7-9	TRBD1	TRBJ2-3	TGTGCCAGCACCCCCTTTGGGACAGACAGCACAGATACGCAGTATTTT	CASTPFGTDSTDTQYF
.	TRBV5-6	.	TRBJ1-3	TGTGCCAGCACCTCGAAGGATCACACCATATATTTT	CASTSKDHTIYF
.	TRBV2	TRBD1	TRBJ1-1	TGTGCCAGCAGTTTCCGGGACAGGGTTCGGGGCACTGAAGCTTTCTTT	CASSFRDRVRGTEAFF
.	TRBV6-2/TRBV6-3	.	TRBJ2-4	TGTGCCAGCAGTCTGGAGATAGCCAAAAACATTCAGTACTTC	CASSLEIAKNIQYF